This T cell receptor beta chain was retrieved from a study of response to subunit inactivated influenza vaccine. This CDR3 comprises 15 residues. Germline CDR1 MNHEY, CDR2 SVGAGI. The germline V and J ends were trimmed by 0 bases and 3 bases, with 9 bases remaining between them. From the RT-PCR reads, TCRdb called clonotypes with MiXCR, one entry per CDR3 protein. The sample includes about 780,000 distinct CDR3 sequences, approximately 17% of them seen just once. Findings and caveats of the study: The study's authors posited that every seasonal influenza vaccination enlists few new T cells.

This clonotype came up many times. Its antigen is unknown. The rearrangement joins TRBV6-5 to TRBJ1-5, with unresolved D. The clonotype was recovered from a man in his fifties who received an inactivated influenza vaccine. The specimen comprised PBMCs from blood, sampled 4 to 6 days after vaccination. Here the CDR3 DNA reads TGTGCCAGCAGTTACTCTACGGTGAACAATCAGCCCCAGCATTTT. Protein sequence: CASSYSTVNNQPQHF.